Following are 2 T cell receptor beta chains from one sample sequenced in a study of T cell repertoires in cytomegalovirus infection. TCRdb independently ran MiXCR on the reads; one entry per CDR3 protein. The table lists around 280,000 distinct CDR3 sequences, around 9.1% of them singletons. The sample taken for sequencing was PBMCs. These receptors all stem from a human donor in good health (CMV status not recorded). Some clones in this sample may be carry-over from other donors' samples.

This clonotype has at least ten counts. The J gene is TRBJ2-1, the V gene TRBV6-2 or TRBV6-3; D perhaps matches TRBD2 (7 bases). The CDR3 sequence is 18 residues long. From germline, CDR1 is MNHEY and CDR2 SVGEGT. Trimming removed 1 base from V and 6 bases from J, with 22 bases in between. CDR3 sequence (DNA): TGTGCCAGCAGTTACTTTTTCCGGGGGGCTGACAATGCCAATGAGCAGTTCTTC. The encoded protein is CASSYFFRGADNANEQFF.

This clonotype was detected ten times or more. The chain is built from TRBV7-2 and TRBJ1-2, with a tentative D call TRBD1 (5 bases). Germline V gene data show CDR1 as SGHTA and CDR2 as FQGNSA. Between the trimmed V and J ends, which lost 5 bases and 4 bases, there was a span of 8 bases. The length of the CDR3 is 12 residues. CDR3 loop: CASSPGAYGYTF. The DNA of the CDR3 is TGTGCCAGCAGCCCTGGGGCCTATGGCTACACCTTC.